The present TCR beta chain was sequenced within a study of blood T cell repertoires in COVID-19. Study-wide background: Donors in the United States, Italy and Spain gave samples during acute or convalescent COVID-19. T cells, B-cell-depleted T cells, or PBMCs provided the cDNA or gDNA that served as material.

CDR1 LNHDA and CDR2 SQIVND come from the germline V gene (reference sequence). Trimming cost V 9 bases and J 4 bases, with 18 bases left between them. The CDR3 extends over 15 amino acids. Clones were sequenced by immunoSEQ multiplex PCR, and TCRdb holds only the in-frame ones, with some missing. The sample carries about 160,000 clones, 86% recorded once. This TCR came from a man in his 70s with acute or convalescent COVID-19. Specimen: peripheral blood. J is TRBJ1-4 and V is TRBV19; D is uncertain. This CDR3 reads CASRPAAAFNEKLFF. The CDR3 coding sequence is TGTGCCAGCCGTCCTGCGGCAGCATTTAATGAAAAACTGTTTTTT.